This T cell receptor beta chain was profiled in a study of cytomegalovirus exposure and HLA in healthy donors. Regarding the study as a whole: Apparent HLA restriction characterized most CMV-associated TCR beta chains in a later analysis. Among immune exposure information, only CMV serostatus was available. Later analysis showed TCR association rates varying by HLA locus, highest for DRB1 and lowest for HLA-C.

V gave up 1 base and J gave up 3 bases; unmatched junction bases: 4. The germline gives CDR1 SGHRS, CDR2 YFSETQ. CDR3 length: 15 amino acids. Each donor was healthy, and each was a bone marrow donor. The PCR made use of 60 Vbeta and 13 Jbeta primers. Generated by immunoSEQ multiplex PCR, the TCRdb table keeps only in-frame clones and is missing some. The sample has about 130,000 clones, approximately 85% seen once. Note on this clone: Its antigen is unknown.

This receptor was identified in a boy aged 5-17 years in good health and CMV-seronegative. Sequenced: PBMCs. This rearrangement joins TRBV5-1 to TRBJ1-5; 7 nucleotides line up with TRBD1. The CDR3 here is CASSLTGVHNQPQHF. The CDR3 DNA is TGCGCCAGCAGCTTGACAGGGGTACACAATCAGCCCCAGCATTTT.